This TCR beta chain was recorded in a study of blood T cell repertoires in COVID-19. Clones were read by immunoSEQ multiplex PCR, and TCRdb kept only the in-frame ones, dropping some. The data contain more than 200,000 clones, 88% of them singletons. The CDR3 is made up of 16 amino acids. J gave up 7 bases and V 4 bases, and 7 bases lay outside the gene matches. Germline lookup yields CDR1 SGHRS and CDR2 YFSETQ. This TCR came from a man aged 65-85 years with acute or convalescent COVID-19. The J gene is TRBJ2-2, the V gene TRBV5-1, with 13 bases matching TRBD2. Sequencing was done on a sample of peripheral blood. In DNA, the CDR3 is TGCGCCAGCAGCCCCGGACTAGCGGGAGTTAACGGGGAGCTGTTTTTT. Residues: CASSPGLAGVNGELFF. Filled out from reference TRBV5-1 and TRBJ2-2, the complete variable domain reads KAGVTQTPRYLIKTRGQQVTLSCSPISGHRSVSWYQQTPGQGLQFLFEYFSETQRNKGNFPGRFSGRQFSNSRSEMNVSTLELGDSALYLCASSPGLAGVNGELFFGEGSRLTVL.